These 14 T cell receptor beta chains were all obtained from the same sample, sequenced in a study of blood T cell repertoires in COVID-19. Measured with immunoSEQ multiplex PCR; TCRdb has only the in-frame clones, and not every one. This sample has approximately 220,000 clones, with 83% found just once. Sequences were obtained from PBMCs or T cells enriched from blood (not recorded which). These receptors originate from a woman aged 40-49 years who had been exposed to COVID-19.

With respect to this clone: This may be a read error: a much more frequent sequence differs by one nucleotide. This chain joins TRBV2 and TRBJ1-5; 7 bases fit TRBD1. The germline CDR1 and CDR2 sequences are SNHLY and FYNNEI. V was pared by 6 bases and J by 2 bases, with 4 bases of the junction left unmatched. The CDR3 sequence is 14 residues long. CDR3 nucleotides: TGTGCCAGCAGCACCGGGACAGGCAATCAGCCCCAGCATTTT. Translating gives CASSTGTGNQPQHF.

The chain has TRBV19 and TRBJ2-1; D is undetermined. V was shortened by 3 bases and J by 3 bases, with 6 bases between the two germline ends. From germline, CDR1 is LNHDA and CDR2 SQIVND (reference sequence). The CDR3 has 13 residues. The CDR3 region is CASSMEFYNEQFF. The CDR3 DNA is TGTGCCAGTAGTATGGAGTTCTACAATGAGCAGTTCTTC.

The V gene is TRBV5-1, the J gene TRBJ1-4; TRBD1 matches at 8 bases. This CDR3 region has 15 residues. The J segment lost 8 bases and the V segment lost 3 bases, leaving 9 bases of the junction unmatched. Looked up from germline, CDR1 is SGHRS and CDR2 is YFSETQ. The CDR3 region is CASSSSGGAEEKLFF. The CDR3 coding sequence is TGCGCCAGCAGCTCATCAGGGGGCGCGGAGGAAAAACTGTTTTTT.

CDR3 bases: TGTGCCAGTAGATCCCAGGTAGCGGGGGCCGTCGGGGAGACCCAGTACTTC. This translates into CASRSQVAGAVGETQYF. V gene TRBV19 combines with J gene TRBJ2-5; 9 bases map to TRBD2. The CDR3 runs to 17 residues. CDR1 is LNHDA and CDR2 is SQIVND in the germline V gene (reference sequence). V lost 6 bases and J lost 5; bases outside the gene matches: 16.

This sequence joins TRBV18 and TRBJ2-1; a weak D match, TRBD1 (5 bases). Germline V gene sequence: CDR1 KGHSH, CDR2 LQKENI. Trimming stripped 6 bases from V and 7 bases from J, with 22 bases between. The CDR3 loop spans 16 amino acids. The CDR3 DNA reads TGTGCCAGCTCCTCCGGGCGCGTCAGGGTTTCGAATGAGCAGTTCTTC. It encodes CASSSGRVRVSNEQFF.

The J gene is TRBJ1-2, the V gene TRBV14; D perhaps matches TRBD1 (5 bases). This CDR3 has 13 residues. V was pared by 6 bases and J by 7 bases, with 15 bases between. Germline V gene sequence: CDR1 SGHDN, CDR2 FVKESK. DNA of the CDR3: TGTGCCAGCAGTGGGGGGAAGTTTTTTGGCTACACCTTC. The encoded protein is CASSGGKFFGYTF.

The DNA of the CDR3 is TGTGCCAGTTCGGGACAGGGGGCCGGCCGAGAGACCCAGTACTTC. As protein: CASSGQGAGRETQYF. The chain recombines TRBV5-4 with TRBJ2-5, with TRBD1 identical over 12 bases. Trimming took 8 bases from V and 4 from J; bases not matched to a gene: 9. The CDR3 runs to 15 residues. CDR1 is SGHNT and CDR2 is YYREEE in the germline V gene (reference sequence).

The chain carries TRBV5-4 and TRBJ1-2; a weak D match, TRBD1 (6 bases). The CDR3 runs 14 residues. The germline V and J ends were trimmed by 5 bases and 1 base, with 12 bases remaining between them. CDR1 is SGHNT, CDR2 YYREEE, per germline (reference sequence). The CDR3 loop reads CASSYDRFNYGYTF. In DNA form, the CDR3 reads TGTGCCAGCAGTTATGACAGGTTTAACTATGGCTACACCTTC.

V usage is TRBV11-3 and J usage is TRBJ1-1; 9 bases map to TRBD1. Losses at the gene ends were 1 base for V and 1 base for J; bases not matched to a gene: 4. This CDR3 contains 16 residues. Germline V gene sequence: CDR1 SGHNT, CDR2 YENEEA. CDR3 residues: CASSLGPGQGNTEAFF. The CDR3 nucleotides are TGTGCCAGCAGCTTAGGTCCGGGACAGGGGAACACTGAAGCTTTCTTT.

This rearrangement joins TRBV4-3 to TRBJ1-1; D is ambiguous. Looked up from germline, CDR1 is LGHNA and CDR2 is YSLEER. Trimming removed 1 base from V and 0 bases from J, with 6 bases in between. The CDR3 is 14 amino acids. CDR3 sequence (DNA): TGCGCCAGCAGCCAAGGGCTGATGAACACTGAAGCTTTCTTT. Translating gives CASSQGLMNTEAFF.

The chain employs TRBV28 and TRBJ1-6; 9 nucleotides align to TRBD1. V trimming: 8 bases; J trimming: 6 bases; junction bases outside the gene matches: 5. Per germline, CDR1 MDHEN and CDR2 SYDVKM. CDR3 size: 14 residues. DNA for the CDR3: TGTGCCAGCGAAGGACAGGGGCGTAATTCACCCCTCCACTTT. This codes for CASEGQGRNSPLHF.

The CDR3 coding sequence is TGCAGTGTCAGGAACACTGAAGCTTTCTTT. Encoded protein: CSVRNTEAFF. The V call is TRBV20-1, the J call TRBJ1-1, with D hard to call. Trimming took 7 bases from V and 1 from J, leaving 4 bases between them. There are 10 residues in the CDR3. The germline V gene has CDR1 DFQATT and CDR2 SNEGSKA (reference sequence).

V and J are TRBV4-2 and TRBJ2-7; tentative D call: TRBD2 (5 bases). Trimming pared 0 bases from V and 13 bases from J, leaving 16 bases between. Germline V gene sequence: CDR1 LGHNA, CDR2 YNFKEQ. CDR3 length: 13 residues. In nucleotides, the CDR3 is TGTGCCAGCAGCCAAGATAGTGAGGGTTTCGAATACTTC. Translation: CASSQDSEGFEYF.

The chain joins TRBV7-2 to TRBJ1-4; possibly TRBD1 for D (6 bases). CDR3 length equals 15 residues. Germline assignment: CDR1 SGHTA and CDR2 FQGNSA. V lost 5 bases to trimming and J lost 3 bases, with 13 bases between them. In DNA, the CDR3 is TGTGCCAGCAGCCCATCAGGGGCGCCTAATGAAAAACTGTTTTTT. Translated: CASSPSGAPNEKLFF.